This entry is about one T cell receptor beta chain. Its antigen is still unknown. RNA transcripts provided the source from which TCR beta CDR3 regions were amplified. Initially, a first-round RT-PCR of the TCR CDR3 employed the HTBI primer set. Using its own MiXCR run on the multiplex PCR reads, TCRdb lists one record per CDR3 protein. The table records about 360,000 distinct CDR3 sequences, roughly 13% of them present only once. This entry is derived from a study of T cells in Graves' hyperthyroidism and ophthalmopathy. Overall study results and limits: Expanded thyroid clonotypes (above 0.001) were mostly also found in blood.

Diagnosis rested on symptoms, serum thyroxine and TRAb, thyroid ultrasound, and orbital computed tomography. The sequence came from a woman aged 18 to 35 with Graves' hyperthyroidism. Sequencing input: blood.

DNA of the CDR3: TGTGCCAGCAGTTTCGGATTTGCCGACAATGAGCAGTTCTTC. This gives the protein CASSFGFADNEQFF. The rearrangement joins TRBV7-9 to TRBJ2-1; D uncertain. V lost 6 bases, J lost 5 bases, and 14 bases lay in between. The germline V gene has CDR1 SEHNR and CDR2 FQNEAQ (reference sequence). The CDR3 covers 14 residues.